The following is a TCR beta chain sequence with its context. The authors' processing: Estimation of nucleated cell counts was performed using reference gene primer amplification. Profiling relied on immunoSEQ multiplex PCR, and the TCRdb table lists in-frame clones only, not all of them. V and J calls and clone size are as listed in that table; D and trimming were resolved from the DNA. The sample yields hundreds of thousands of clones, more than 75% seen once. Participant age was about 18 to 100 years, and participants resided in about two dozen US areas. This sample is drawn from a study of blood T cell repertoires in COVID-19. Study-level information: COVID-19 samples from acute and convalescent phases originated in the United States, Italy and Spain.

The V gene's germline CDR1 is MDHEN and CDR2 SYDVKM. This CDR3 has 16 residues. V was pared by 5 bases and J by 2 bases, with 8 bases of the junction left unmatched. This TCR was sampled from an older woman in a cohort exposed to, infected with or recovered from COVID-19 (not recorded which). The chain couples TRBV28 to TRBJ2-1, with 8 bases fitting TRBD1. The sequenced material came from PBMCs or T cells enriched from blood (not recorded which). For the CDR3, the DNA is TGTGCCAGCAGTAGCCAGGGGGCAGGGACCTACAATGAGCAGTTCTTC. It translates to CASSSQGAGTYNEQFF.